The 29 T cell receptor beta chains below come from one sample, sequenced in a study of cytomegalovirus exposure and HLA in healthy donors. PCR involved 60 Vbeta and 13 Jbeta primers. Profiling relied on immunoSEQ multiplex PCR, and the TCRdb table lists in-frame clones only, not all of them. The repertoire consists of 120,000 or so clones, with around three quarters occurring once and the leading ten covering 1% to 1.5%. The specimen sequenced was PBMCs. The receptor source for this set is a female donor in good health and CMV-seronegative.

V is TRBV5-6 and J is TRBJ1-2; no definite D call. This CDR3 has 13 residues. The V gene's germline CDR1 is SGHDT and CDR2 YYEEEE. With 7 bases removed from V and 8 bases from J, the gap between germline ends came to 18 bases. CDR3 region: CASGPVGSGGYTF. In nucleotides, the CDR3 is TGTGCCAGCGGGCCGGTAGGCTCAGGAGGCTACACCTTC. The full variable domain, with the rest looked up from reference TRBV5-6 and TRBJ1-2, is DAGVTQSPTHLIKTRGQQVTLRCSPKSGHDTVSWYQQALGQGPQFIFQYYEEEERQRGNFPDRFSGHQFPNYSSELNVNALLLGDSALYLCASGPVGSGGYTFGSGTRLTVV.

This sequence joins TRBV19 and TRBJ2-3; 10 nucleotides align to TRBD1. The V segment lost 5 bases and the J segment 4 bases; nucleotides outside the gene matches: 6. The V gene's germline CDR1 is LNHDA and CDR2 SQIVND (reference sequence). This CDR3 has 15 residues. The CDR3 bases are TGTGCCAGTAGTTTCTCCGACAGGGGGCCAGATACGCAGTATTTT. This translates into CASSFSDRGPDTQYF.

CDR3 coding DNA: TGTGCCAGCAGCCAGGGCAGGAGCATAGCCAAAAACATTCAGTACTTC. Its protein product is CASSQGRSIAKNIQYF. This chain joins TRBV11-1 and TRBJ2-4; possibly TRBD1 for D (5 bases). The germline gives CDR1 SGHAT, CDR2 FQDESV (reference sequence). The V and J ends lost 5 bases and 0 bases respectively, with 14 bases between them. This CDR3 is built from 16 residues.

The genes are TRBV18 and TRBJ2-3; D perhaps matches TRBD1 (6 bases). V was cut by 2 bases and J by 4 bases, with 19 bases left in between. The length of the CDR3 is 17 residues. Germline CDR1 KGHSH, CDR2 LQKENI. The CDR3 DNA is TGTGCCAGCTCACCAAGGGGAGCCGGGCAGGGGTCAGATACGCAGTATTTT. Encoded protein: CASSPRGAGQGSDTQYF.

In DNA, the CDR3 is TGTGCCAGCAGCCCCCCGCGCAGGGATTTCAACGAGCAGTACTTC. Translated, it gives CASSPPRRDFNEQYF. This chain links TRBV9 with TRBJ2-5; tentatively, D is TRBD1 (5 bases). The DNA end lines up better with TRBJ2-7; the J call may be wrong. Per germline, CDR1 SGDLS and CDR2 YYNGEE. The CDR3 is made up of 15 amino acids.

This CDR3 is CASSPRQTGFYEQYF. CDR3 DNA: TGTGCCAGCAGCCCAAGACAGACAGGGTTCTACGAGCAGTACTTC. The chain employs TRBV9 and TRBJ2-7; 7 positions match TRBD1. The CDR3 is 15 amino acids. V dropped 4 bases and J dropped 3; count of bases not matched to a gene: 10. From germline, CDR1 is SGDLS and CDR2 YYNGEE.

The genes are TRBV14 and TRBJ2-7; weak D call: TRBD1 (6 bases). Germline CDR1 SGHDN, CDR2 FVKESK. This CDR3 has 13 amino acids. Trimming left V 3 bases short and J 3 bases short, with 9 bases between. CDR3 DNA: TGTGCCAGCAGCCACCGGGGACACTACGAGCAGTACTTC. Translated: CASSHRGHYEQYF.

The V gene is TRBV4-1, the J gene TRBJ2-2; 11 nucleotides match TRBD1. The V segment lost 8 bases and the J segment 6 bases; nucleotides outside the gene matches: 5. From germline, CDR1 is MGHRA and CDR2 YSYEKL. The CDR3 extends over 14 amino acids. The CDR3 DNA reads TGCGCCAGCCGCGGACAGGGGGCGGCCGGGGAGCTGTTTTTT. Amino acids: CASRGQGAAGELFF.

The rearrangement uses TRBV4-1 and TRBJ2-5; 8 nucleotides align to TRBD1. V lost 1 base to trimming and J lost 2 bases; unmatched junction nucleotides: 6. The germline V gene has CDR1 MGHRA and CDR2 YSYEKL. The CDR3 is 16 amino acids. CDR3 protein: CASSQGTGRIQETQYF. The CDR3 bases are TGCGCCAGCAGCCAAGGGACAGGGCGAATTCAAGAGACCCAGTACTTC.

V gene TRBV7-9 combines with J gene TRBJ1-1; TRBD1 agrees at 9 bases. CDR3 length: 13 amino acids. V was clipped by 4 bases and J by 6 bases; unmatched bases: 3. Germline CDR1 SEHNR, CDR2 FQNEAQ (reference sequence). The CDR3 DNA follows: TGTGCCAGCAGCTGGACAGGGGATTCTGAAGCTTTCTTT. Translating it yields CASSWTGDSEAFF.

The chain recombines TRBV5-8 with TRBJ2-7; no reliable D call. Trimming shortened V by 4 bases and J by 4 bases, and 12 bases separated the two germline ends. Per germline, CDR1 SGHTS and CDR2 YDEGEE. The CDR3 consists of 13 residues. The CDR3 sequence is CASSPMGSYEQYF. CDR3 in DNA: TGTGCCAGCAGCCCCATGGGCTCTTACGAGCAGTACTTC. Full variable domain (missing parts from reference TRBV5-8 and TRBJ2-7): EAGVTQSPTHLIKTRGQQATLRCSPISGHTSVYWYQQALGLGLQFLLWYDEGEERNRGNFPPRFSGRQFPNYSSELNVNALELEDSALYLCASSPMGSYEQYFGPGTRLTVT.

This clone was observed a handful of times. V usage is TRBV6-1 and J usage is TRBJ1-5, with a weak D call TRBD1 (5 bases). Germline V lookup: CDR1 MNHNS, CDR2 SASEGT. This CDR3 has 14 amino acids. V was cut by 7 bases and J by 6 bases, with 16 bases left in between. CDR3 sequence reads: CASIWGGVGQPQHF. CDR3 coding DNA: TGTGCCAGCATCTGGGGCGGGGTAGGTCAGCCCCAGCATTTT.

The chain uses TRBV4-1 and TRBJ1-2; D unclear. CDR1 and CDR2 from the germline V gene are MGHRA and YSYEKL. Trimming removed 0 bases at V and 4 bases at J, with 6 bases between. The CDR3 length is 13 residues. The CDR3 region has the DNA TGCGCCAGCAGCCAAGATTCGGGCTATGGCTACACCTTC. It translates to CASSQDSGYGYTF.

Concerning this clone: An end of the junction differs from the germline gene, which may be a read error. The chain combines TRBV27 with TRBJ2-6; 7 nucleotides align to TRBD1. The CDR3 length is 14 residues. Germline V lookup: CDR1 MNHEY, CDR2 SMNVEV (reference sequence). The CDR3 DNA reads as TGTGCCAGCAGTTTCGGCGAGGGGGCCAACGTTCTGACTTTC. Protein: CASSFGEGANVLTF.

The V gene is TRBV5-1, the J gene TRBJ1-1; 11 positions agree with TRBD1. The CDR3 has 14 amino acids. Germline CDR1 and CDR2: SGHRS and YFSETQ. After removal of 4 bases from V and 3 bases from J, the junction contained 2 bases not matched to a gene. CDR3 region: CASSAGQGDTEAFF. CDR3 sequence (DNA): TGCGCCAGCAGCGCGGGACAGGGGGACACTGAAGCTTTCTTT.

This clone appeared a few times. The chain couples TRBV4-1 to TRBJ2-1; D is perhaps TRBD1 (5 bases). Trimming stripped 10 bases from V and 2 bases from J, with 12 bases between. The CDR3 sequence is 13 residues long. CDR1 and CDR2 (germline): MGHRA, YSYEKL. CDR3 in DNA: TGCGCCACCGGTGACAGCCCCTACAATGAGCAGTTCTTC. Residues: CATGDSPYNEQFF.

The count of this clone is one. The sample holds other DNA sequences that translate to the same CDR3. The chain recombines TRBV19 with TRBJ2-1; D perhaps matches TRBD2 (5 bases). V was trimmed by 2 bases and J by 2 bases, leaving 10 bases between them. CDR1 and CDR2 from the germline V gene are LNHDA and SQIVND (reference sequence). The CDR3 is made up of 15 amino acids. Written as DNA, the CDR3 is TGTGCCAGTAGTATAACAAGCGGCCCCTACAATGAGCAGTTCTTC. Translation gives CASSITSGPYNEQFF.

This chain connects TRBV5-1 to TRBJ2-1, with 7 bases fitting TRBD2. The junction had 11 bases not matched to a gene; V was cut back by 5 bases and J by 6 bases. Germline V gene data show CDR1 as SGHRS and CDR2 as YFSETQ. This CDR3 has 15 residues. CDR3 residues: CASSRGLRVGNEQFF. Written as DNA, the CDR3 is TGCGCCAGCAGTAGGGGACTAAGGGTGGGCAATGAGCAGTTCTTC.

This clone was recorded only once. This chain uses TRBV2 with TRBJ2-3; TRBD2 matches 7 bases. Germline CDR1 is SNHLY and CDR2 is FYNNEI. The length of the CDR3 is 13 residues. Germline trimming cut 3 bases from V and 5 bases from J; bases unmatched to any gene: 2. CDR3 loop: CASSEGGGDTQYF. In DNA, the CDR3 is TGTGCCAGCAGTGAGGGGGGGGGAGATACGCAGTATTTT.

This clone has a handful of counts. This sequence joins TRBV9 and TRBJ2-7; TRBD1 is a possible D gene (6 bases). The V end was cut by 5 bases, the J end by 4 bases, with 16 bases between. The CDR3 is made up of 14 amino acids. Germline V gene data show CDR1 as SGDLS and CDR2 as YYNGEE. CDR3 protein: CASRSPGHSYEQYF. The CDR3 DNA sequence: TGTGCCAGCAGGTCTCCGGGACACTCATACGAGCAGTACTTC.

V is TRBV4-1 and J is TRBJ2-3, with D tentatively TRBD1 (5 bases). This CDR3 spans 17 amino acids. Trimming took off 0 bases at V and 3 bases at J, with 16 bases between the two ends. Germline CDR1 is MGHRA and CDR2 is YSYEKL. CDR3 in amino acids: CASSQDSGRVVTDTQYF. As DNA, the CDR3 is TGCGCCAGCAGCCAAGATTCTGGCAGGGTAGTTACAGATACGCAGTATTTT.

The V call is TRBV5-1, the J call TRBJ1-6; TRBD1 matches at 8 bases. The J segment lost 6 bases and the V segment lost 5 bases, leaving 7 bases of the junction unmatched. The CDR3 covers 15 residues. The germline V gene has CDR1 SGHRS and CDR2 YFSETQ. The CDR3 sequence: CASREWTGSNSPLHF. CDR3 DNA: TGCGCCAGCAGAGAATGGACAGGGAGTAATTCACCCCTCCACTTT.

This clone occurred a few times. The rearrangement links TRBV30 to TRBJ1-3, with D unclear. V lost 7 bases, J lost 4 bases, and 17 bases lay in between. Germline CDR1 GTSNPN, CDR2 SVGIG (reference sequence). This CDR3 is built from 14 residues. This CDR3 reads CASQPGIWGNTIYF. The CDR3, as DNA: TGTGCCTCCCAACCGGGGATTTGGGGAAACACCATATATTTT.

This clone was recorded only once. This sequence joins TRBV2 and TRBJ2-4, with 8 positions matching TRBD1. The V gene's germline CDR1 is SNHLY and CDR2 FYNNEI. This CDR3 contains 15 residues. V shed 2 bases, J shed 7 bases, and the junction held 7 bases outside the gene matches. The CDR3 loop is CASSETRQGWNIQYF. The CDR3 coding sequence is TGTGCCAGCAGTGAAACGAGACAGGGGTGGAACATTCAGTACTTC.

The chain is built from TRBV4-1 and TRBJ2-5; the match to TRBD1 covers 7 bases. Germline CDR1 is MGHRA and CDR2 is YSYEKL. This CDR3 comprises 15 residues. Trimming cost V 4 bases and J 0 bases; bases outside gene matches: 5. The CDR3 region has the DNA TGCGCCAGCAGCCGAGGACAGGTGAACCAAGAGACCCAGTACTTC. Protein: CASSRGQVNQETQYF.

This chain links TRBV9 with TRBJ2-3; no firm D call. Germline CDR1 and CDR2: SGDLS and YYNGEE. The CDR3 extends over 11 amino acids. V lost 0 bases to trimming and J lost 6 bases, with 2 bases between them. The CDR3 loop reads CASSVADTQYF. Written as DNA, the CDR3 is TGTGCCAGCAGCGTAGCTGATACGCAGTATTTT.

The rearrangement links TRBV2 to TRBJ2-7, with 8 bases that match TRBD1. The V gene end was trimmed by 3 bases and the J gene end by 5 bases; junction bases not matched to a gene: 6. The CDR3 sequence is 14 residues long. Germline CDR1 and CDR2: SNHLY and FYNNEI. Here the CDR3 reads CASSDSRGLDEQYF. The CDR3 region has the DNA TGTGCCAGCAGTGATTCCAGGGGGCTCGACGAGCAGTACTTC.

The chain carries TRBV19 and TRBJ2-1, with 11 bases lining up with TRBD2. This CDR3 is built from 20 residues. Per the germline V gene, CDR1 is LNHDA and CDR2 is SQIVND (reference sequence). J gave up 0 bases and V 3 bases, and 13 bases lay outside the gene matches. The CDR3 sequence is CASSMRAASGGTGSYNEQFF. The CDR3 DNA follows: TGTGCCAGTAGTATGAGGGCCGCTAGCGGGGGGACCGGCTCCTACAATGAGCAGTTCTTC. Full variable domain (rest looked up from reference TRBV19 and TRBJ2-1): DGGITQSPKYLFRKEGQNVTLSCEQNLNHDAMYWYRQDPGQGLRLIYYSQIVNDFQKGDIAEGYSVSREKKESFPLTVTSAQKNPTAFYLCASSMRAASGGTGSYNEQFFGPGTRLTVL.

J is TRBJ2-5 and V is TRBV5-1, with D possibly being TRBD2 (6 bases). V lost 4 bases to trimming and J lost 1 base, with 14 bases between them. The length of the CDR3 is 15 residues. Germline-derived CDR1 and CDR2 are SGHRS and YFSETQ. The CDR3 here is CASSVRPSAQETQYF. The CDR3 nucleotides are TGCGCCAGCAGCGTTCGACCTAGCGCCCAAGAGACCCAGTACTTC.